A selection of T cell receptor beta chains follows, all from one sample in a study of Ad26.COV2.S vaccination and SARS-CoV-2 variants. The data were produced by immunoSEQ multiplex PCR, yet TCRdb's version contains in-frame clones alone and is incomplete. The table lists 250,000 to 300,000 clones, approximately 89% of them singletons. Material: peripheral blood, obtained in a trial of Ad26.COV2.S vaccine versus placebo. The receptors stem from a person aged 18-65 years who received the Ad26.COV2.S COVID-19 vaccine or a placebo. CDR3s include the opening cysteine and the closing phenylalanine or tryptophan. A D gene is named only where the DNA matches it firmly. Clone size is not always given. Where it is, it says once, few, many or a class for expanded clones.

>NA|NA|TRBJ2-7|TRBV18
CASAEGPYYEQYF
>NA|TRBD1|TRBJ1-1|TRBV27
CASRTGKNTEAFF
>NA|TRBD2|TRBJ2-3|TRBV6-5
CASSPRLAGSDTQYF
>NA|NA|TRBJ2-1|TRBV6-4
CASSDSRGRDRILSYNEQFF
>NA|NA|TRBJ1-2|TRBV5-4
CASSFDRTPGYTF
>NA|NA|TRBJ1-2|TRBV6-6
CASGQHNYGYTF
>NA|NA|TRBJ2-7|TRBV30
CAWGGDSYEQYF
>NA|TRBD2|TRBJ2-7|TRBV7-2
CASSLEAGVPYEQYF
>once|TRBD2|TRBJ2-3|TRBV5-4
CASSPIRAGEGNTQYF
>NA|NA|TRBJ1-2|TRBV5-1
CASSPAGQDEGYTF
>NA|NA|TRBJ2-3|TRBV25-1
CASMQTGTDTQYF
>NA|NA|TRBJ1-5|TRBV6-1
CASSEVGGERQPQHF
>NA|NA|TRBJ1-5|TRBV10-3
CAISDSNSNQPQHF
>NA|NA|TRBJ1-5|TRBV27
CASSAGQGNQPQHF
>NA|NA|TRBJ1-2|TRBV12-3/TRBV12-4
CASSRSYYGYTF
>NA|TRBD2|TRBJ2-1|TRBV3-1/TRBV3-2
CASSQRGLAGNNEQFF
>NA|TRBD1|TRBJ2-7|TRBV5-4
CASSLQGQSYEQYF
>NA|NA|TRBJ2-1|TRBV9
CASSPGNEQFF
>NA|NA|TRBJ2-7|TRBV6-5
CASSYQEESYEQYF
>NA|NA|TRBJ1-1|TRBV10-3
CAISAENTEAFF
>NA|TRBD1|TRBJ1-5|TRBV7-8
CASSFGTGIGQPQHF
>NA|NA|TRBJ2-5|TRBV18
CASSPAGARGTQYF
>NA|TRBD1|TRBJ2-7|TRBV3-1/TRBV3-2
CASSQDIRGRIMYEQYF
>NA|NA|TRBJ1-5|TRBV27
CASSSNIGRLSNQPQHF
>NA|TRBD2|TRBJ2-2|TRBV2
CASSEPSGNTGELFF
>NA|TRBD2|TRBJ2-5|TRBV5-4
CASSGTSGSQETQYF
>NA|NA|TRBJ2-3|TRBV5-1
CASSLIVGADTQYF
>NA|NA|TRBJ1-2|TRBV6-5
CASSYVLRTNNYGYTF
>NA|TRBD1|TRBJ2-1|TRBV29-1
CSVGLTGGNEQFF
>NA|NA|TRBJ2-1|TRBV5-1
CASSLLGQLYNEQFF
>NA|NA|TRBJ1-1|TRBV25-1
CASSREGLTEAFF
>NA|NA|TRBJ2-2|TRBV4-1
CASSPLGITGELFF
>NA|TRBD1|TRBJ1-3|TRBV5-8
CASSHGTAGNTIYF
>NA|NA|TRBJ1-5|TRBV18
CASSPQGGAQHF
>NA|TRBD1|TRBJ1-1|TRBV7-2
CASSPGTGRGSTEAFF
>NA|TRBD1|TRBJ1-2|TRBV14
CASSLQGANYGYTF
>once|NA|TRBJ1-1|TRBV18
CASSPLETEAFF
>NA|NA|TRBJ2-7|TRBV7-9
CASSLDRVDEQYF
>NA|NA|TRBJ2-7|TRBV30
CAWRMGRGSYEQYF
>NA|TRBD1|TRBJ1-1|TRBV12-3/TRBV12-4
CASSLAGTVFF